This entry lists 17 T cell receptor beta chains sequenced from one sample in a study of blood T cells in healthy people across ages. Using a J-beta primer mix together with a sample-barcoded 5' primer, a second PCR was run for about 7 to 12 cycles. A single record per CDR3 protein comes from TCRdb applying MiXCR to the 5' RACE reads. The sample shows 1 million or so distinct CDR3 sequences, roughly 24% of them seen only once. The same sample was also studied in work on T cells of mothers and their children.

The sequencing input was blood. The receptors originated from a girl aged 2 to 10 in good health.

In its sample, this clonotype was seen a few times. This chain joins TRBV14 and TRBJ1-4; TRBD1 aligns across 11 bases. Germline loops: CDR1 SGHDN, CDR2 FVKESK. The CDR3 is 17 amino acids. The V and J ends lost 0 bases and 8 bases, in that order; junction bases with no gene match: 8. CDR3: CASSQEPGTGGREKLFF. CDR3 sequence (DNA): TGTGCCAGCAGCCAAGAGCCCGGGACAGGGGGACGGGAAAAACTGTTTTTT.

In its sample, this clonotype was seen a few times. CDR3 DNA: TGTGCCACCAGCAATAGCTTTGACACCGGGGAGCTGTTTTTT. This translates into CATSNSFDTGELFF. The rearrangement links TRBV15 to TRBJ2-2; D uncertain. Germline CDR1 is LNHNV and CDR2 is YYDKDF (reference sequence). V lost 4 bases, J lost 3 bases, and 9 bases lay in between. The CDR3 contains 14 residues.

The genes are TRBV28 and TRBJ1-4; tentative D call: TRBD1 (5 bases). V was cut by 6 bases and J by 4 bases, with 18 bases left in between. There are 16 residues in the CDR3. The germline V gene has CDR1 MDHEN and CDR2 SYDVKM. The CDR3 DNA follows: TGTGCCAGCAGCCCGATCGACAGTCCTGATAATGAAAAACTGTTTTTT. Protein sequence: CASSPIDSPDNEKLFF. Variable domain in full (rest from reference TRBV28 and TRBJ1-4): DVKVTQSSRYLVKRTGEKVFLECVQDMDHENMFWYRQDPGLGLRLIYFSYDVKMKEKGDIPEGYSVSREKKERFSLILESASTNQTSMYLCASSPIDSPDNEKLFFGSGTQLSVL.

This clonotype was found a few times. One junction end disagrees with the germline gene, perhaps due to a read error. The CDR3 coding sequence is TGTGCTAGCAGCCGCACGGCGACTAGTCAAGAGACCCAGTACTTC. Its protein product is CASSRTATSQETQYF. The chain recombines TRBV7-7 with TRBJ2-5; TRBD2 might be the D (6 bases). The CDR3 is made up of 15 amino acids. Germline assignment: CDR1 SSHAT and CDR2 FNYEAQ (reference sequence).

In its sample, this clonotype was seen a few times. The genes are TRBV24-1 and TRBJ2-7; D is uncertain. Germline-derived CDR1 and CDR2 are KGHDR and SFDVKD. V lost 9 bases, J lost 3 bases, and 11 bases lay in between. The CDR3 has 12 residues. The CDR3 region is CATRPTNYEQYF. The CDR3 DNA follows: TGTGCCACCCGGCCGACCAACTACGAGCAGTACTTC.

A few counts support this clonotype. V is TRBV7-8 and J is TRBJ2-4; D is unresolved. This CDR3 is built from 14 residues. V lost 5 bases to trimming and J lost 1 base, with 9 bases between them. Germline V gives CDR1 SGHVS, CDR2 FQNEAQ. Here the CDR3 reads CASSHRVAKNIQYF. The CDR3, as DNA: TGTGCCAGCAGCCACCGGGTGGCCAAAAACATTCAGTACTTC.

This clonotype showed up just a few times. This sequence joins TRBV27 and TRBJ2-1; 9 bases map to TRBD1. The end of the DNA is better explained by TRBJ2-5, so the J call may be wrong. Germline loops: CDR1 MNHEY, CDR2 SMNVEV (reference sequence). CDR3 length: 14 amino acids. CDR3 DNA: TGTGCCAGCACTCAGGACAGGGGTTCGGAGACCCAGTACTTC. Its protein is CASTQDRGSETQYF.

This clonotype has only a few counts. The chain carries TRBV2 and TRBJ1-2; 7 nucleotides line up with TRBD1. The CDR3 is made up of 14 amino acids. The germline V gene has CDR1 SNHLY and CDR2 FYNNEI. V lost 6 bases to trimming and J lost 3 bases; unmatched junction nucleotides: 7. The CDR3 is CASSEGTVDYGYTF. Written as DNA, the CDR3 is TGTGCCAGCAGCGAGGGGACAGTGGACTATGGCTACACCTTC.

The chain is built from TRBV29-1 and TRBJ1-1; D not certain. The germline V gene has CDR1 SQVTM and CDR2 ANQGSEA. This CDR3 is built from 12 residues. Trimming took off 1 base at V and 5 bases at J, with 8 bases between the two ends. The CDR3 bases are TGCAGCGTTGAAGGTTTAGAGACTGAAGCTTTCTTT. Its protein is CSVEGLETEAFF.

This clonotype was found many times. The CDR3 nucleotides read TGTGCCAGCAGTCAGACTAGCGGGGGGCAAGAGACCCAGTACTTC. It specifies CASSQTSGGQETQYF. J is TRBJ2-5 and V is TRBV6-2 or TRBV6-3; 13 positions agree with TRBD2. Germline V gives CDR1 MNHEY, CDR2 SVGEGT. The CDR3 loop spans 15 amino acids. V shed 5 bases, J shed 2 bases, and the junction held 2 bases outside the gene matches.

In nucleotides, the CDR3 is TGTGCCAGCATCCCGGGTGGTTGGGGCAAAGGGAATTCACCCCTCCACTTT. It encodes CASIPGGWGKGNSPLHF. The gene calls are TRBV28 and TRBJ1-6; TRBD1 is a possible D gene (5 bases). Per the germline V gene, CDR1 is MDHEN and CDR2 is SYDVKM. This CDR3 has 17 residues. V dropped 7 bases and J dropped 7 bases, with 23 bases sitting between them.

This clonotype was found a few times. The chain recombines TRBV29-1 with TRBJ1-1; D gene uncertain. Germline values: CDR1 SQVTM, CDR2 ANQGSEA. CDR3 size: 13 residues. Trimming removed 4 bases at V and 2 bases at J, with 11 bases between. The CDR3: CSVVRIINTEAFF. CDR3 in DNA: TGCAGCGTTGTGCGCATAATAAACACTGAAGCTTTCTTT. Full variable domain (outside the CDR3, taken from reference TRBV29-1 and TRBJ1-1): SAVISQKPSRDICQRGTSLTIQCQVDSQVTMMFWYRQQPGQSLTLIATANQGSEATYESGFVIDKFPISRPNLTFSTLTVSNMSPEDSSIYLCSVVRIINTEAFFGQGTRLTVV.

There are a few counts of this clonotype. The V call is TRBV2, the J call TRBJ2-5; 12 nucleotides align to TRBD2. TRBJ2-1 matches the DNA end more closely, so the J call is doubtful. The germline V gene has CDR1 SNHLY and CDR2 FYNNEI. The length of the CDR3 is 14 residues. CDR3 sequence: CASKLLAGGPEQFF. As DNA, the CDR3 is TGTGCCAGCAAGCTGCTAGCGGGAGGGCCTGAGCAGTTCTTC.

This clonotype was picked up a small number of times. An end of the junction differs from the germline gene, which may be a read error. The genes are TRBV6-1 and TRBJ2-6, with 8 bases lining up with TRBD2. CDR1 is MNHNS, CDR2 SASEGT, per germline. The CDR3 spans 17 residues. DNA of the CDR3: TGTGCCAGCAGTGCGGGAGGGGGAACTGGTGGGGCCAGCGTCCTGACTTTC. Translated, it gives CASSAGGGTGGASVLTF.

The rearrangement links TRBV7-9 to TRBJ2-5; 8 nucleotides agree with TRBD2. The J call may be wrong; the DNA end is better matched by TRBJ2-7. The germline CDR1 and CDR2 sequences are SEHNR and FQNEAQ (reference sequence). The CDR3 is 15 amino acids. CDR3 coding DNA: TGTGCCAGCAGCTCCGGGAGGGACGTCTCCTACGAGCAGTACTTC. This gives the protein CASSSGRDVSYEQYF.

The chain carries TRBV10-3 and TRBJ2-5; D is possibly TRBD2 (5 bases). Deletions cut 4 bases from V and 0 bases from J, with 21 bases between. The CDR3 runs to 18 residues. From germline, CDR1 is ENHRY and CDR2 SYGVKD. This CDR3 reads CAISVGGRDSWYQETQYF. As DNA, the CDR3 is TGTGCCATCAGTGTCGGAGGACGTGACTCTTGGTACCAAGAGACCCAGTACTTC.

This clonotype was counted only a few times. This chain uses TRBV7-9 with TRBJ1-4, with 7 bases aligning to TRBD1. The CDR3 covers 14 residues. Germline V gene sequence: CDR1 SEHNR, CDR2 FQNEAQ (reference sequence). V lost 1 base to trimming and J lost 5 bases; unmatched junction nucleotides: 1. The CDR3 region is CASSLETGNEKLFF. Written as DNA, the CDR3 is TGTGCCAGCAGCTTAGAGACAGGGAATGAAAAACTGTTTTTT.